The 2 T cell receptor beta chains below come from one sample, sequenced in a study of cytomegalovirus exposure and HLA in healthy donors. TCRdb's copy holds only in-frame clones and misses some; the assay was immunoSEQ multiplex PCR. The table includes some 150,000 clones, 85% to 90% detected once. Sequencing used PBMCs. The receptors derive from a woman younger than 45 in good health and CMV-seropositive.

The chain combines TRBV18 with TRBJ2-7; 9 nucleotides agree with TRBD1. Trimming removed 4 bases from V and 6 bases from J; junction bases left unmatched: 7. The CDR3 loop spans 14 amino acids. Germline loops: CDR1 KGHSH, CDR2 LQKENI. The CDR3 region is CASSLIQGAGEQYF. CDR3 in DNA: TGTGCCAGCTCACTTATACAGGGGGCTGGCGAGCAGTACTTC.

J is TRBJ2-7 and V is TRBV6-6; 7 positions agree with TRBD2. Looked up from germline, CDR1 is MNHNY and CDR2 is SVGAGI (reference sequence). The length of the CDR3 is 14 residues. The J segment lost 2 bases and the V segment lost 6 bases, leaving 7 bases of the junction unmatched. CDR3 amino acids: CASRLGLGAYEQYF. The CDR3 nucleotides are TGTGCCAGCAGACTCGGACTAGGAGCCTACGAGCAGTACTTC.